This T cell receptor beta chain originates from a study of blood T cell repertoires in COVID-19 (dated by TCRdb to the early 2020s). With respect to the entire study: Collaborator samples came from the United States, Italy and Spain and covered acute and convalescent phases of COVID-19. The prospective study material was composed of cDNA or gDNA derived from T cells, B-cell-depleted T cells, or PBMCs. Where HLA class I and class II types were available, the types were taken from metadata supplied by the sample provider, not from assay-based typing. Samples were obtained from the ongoing ImmuneRACE study (first 160 participants) and from 950 to 1,500 subjects provided by 6 global collaborators. A freely available public database, intended as a resource for researchers studying the immune response to SARS-CoV-2, is where the repertoires were released. The sample metadata nearly always contained a de-identified subject ID, COVID-19 status, age in years and sex. Deeply sampled blood TCRbeta repertoires from subjects exposed to, actively infected with, or recovered from COVID-19 were included in the dataset.

What the study reported, not specific to this receptor: How much clinical and demographic metadata was included differed by source and by participant, and the metadata was provided uncurated.

TCRbeta CDR3 regions were amplified from genomic DNA by means of the immunoSEQ Assay, a bias-controlled multiplex PCR. The original methods were these. Within the assay, amplification of reference gene primers was used to estimate how many nucleated cells each sample contained. To quantify the absolute abundance of each unique TCRbeta CDR3 rearrangement, sequence reads were collapsed and filtered. For each sample, productive Simpson clonality was calculated as the square root of Simpson's diversity index across productive rearrangements. This is the immuneACCESS table as TCRdb keeps it, with only in-frame sequences that have V and J called. A part of the clones is gone; compared with another copy, unresolved V genes explain less than half, and the rest is unexplained. V, J and clone size are those of that table, while D and trimming were read from the DNA. Counted in this sample were about 54,000 clones; roughly nine tenths of them appeared once. 7.3% of the sample rests with the top ten.

Collaborating institutions collected whole blood in K2EDTA tubes following their own protocols. For TCRbeta analysis, collaborators shipped samples as frozen whole blood, isolated PBMCs, or DNA extracted from either of those sample types. Of note for this clone: The specificity of this receptor is unknown. The record has no base qualities; no much larger clone is one base away.

Trimming costs V 1 base and J 4 bases, and their ends lie 17 bases apart. The germline V gene (reference sequence) gives CDR1 as LNHDA and CDR2 as SQIVND. The CDR3 starts with the cysteine, ends with the phenylalanine, and has 17 residues. Only CDR3 DNA is held: 51 bases, read in frame from base 1. Sequencing was done on a sample of peripheral blood. The chain joins TRBV19 to TRBJ2-1; possibly the D gene is TRBD2, per 6 matching bases. The receptor comes from a woman aged 55-70 years with active or convalescent COVID-19. The CDR3 region reads CASSIVASGYGYNEQFF. The nucleotide sequence is given as TGTGCCAGTAGTATAGTGGCGAGCGGGTATGGGTACAATGAGCAGTTCTTC.